The entry that follows covers one TCR beta chain sequence. Its antigen is undetermined. These data are taken from a study of OX40 agonist ivuxolimab in advanced cancers. About the study: Aged 23 to 79 with a mean of about 60 years, they were around 85% male. Allowance was made for prior anti-PD-1, anti-PD-L1 or anti-CTLA-4 therapy, and approximately 41% had some.

Patients with autoimmune history or systemic immunosuppression were excluded. Study results and limitations: Patients who responded partially at 0.1-3.0 mg/kg showed clonal expansion ranking among the lowest.

The CDR3 is made up of 14 amino acids. V was clipped by 6 bases and J by 4 bases; unmatched bases: 4. Germline assignment: CDR1 MNHEY and CDR2 SMNVEV (reference sequence). Method: immunoSEQ multiplex PCR; TCRdb's copy keeps in-frame clones and lacks some. The table includes about 77,000 clones, around 83% detected once. This receptor was identified in an adult with an advanced solid tumor such as melanoma, head and neck, liver or kidney cancer. Material: CD4+ or CD8+ T cells sorted from blood, obtained in a trial of the OX40 agonist ivuxolimab. V and J are TRBV27 and TRBJ2-2; TRBD1 aligns across 8 bases. CDR3 nucleotides: TGTGCCAGCAGCTGGGACAGGTTCACCGGGGAGCTGTTTTTT. This codes for CASSWDRFTGELFF.